This TCR beta chain emerged from a study of blood T cell repertoires in COVID-19. Study in general: Material from acute and convalescent COVID-19 was sourced from the United States, Italy and Spain.

Per the authors' pipeline: From reference gene primer amplification, estimates of nucleated cell counts were derived. Using immunoSEQ multiplex PCR, the repertoire was profiled, and TCRdb retains in-frame clones only, with some absent. That table is the source of V, J and clone size, and D and trimming were worked out from the DNA. Here the sample spans about 35,000 clones, roughly 86% being singletons. The material sequenced was peripheral blood. This clonotype was obtained from an elderly man with active or convalescent COVID-19.

CDR3 amino acids: CASSVDRGGTGELFF. The CDR3 DNA reads as TGTGCCAGCAGCGTAGACAGAGGAGGCACCGGGGAGCTGTTTTTT. V is TRBV9 and J is TRBJ2-2; possible D gene TRBD2, 5 bases. This CDR3 has 15 residues. Between the trimmed V and J ends, which lost 0 bases and 4 bases, there was a span of 10 bases. CDR1 SGDLS and CDR2 YYNGEE come from the germline V gene.